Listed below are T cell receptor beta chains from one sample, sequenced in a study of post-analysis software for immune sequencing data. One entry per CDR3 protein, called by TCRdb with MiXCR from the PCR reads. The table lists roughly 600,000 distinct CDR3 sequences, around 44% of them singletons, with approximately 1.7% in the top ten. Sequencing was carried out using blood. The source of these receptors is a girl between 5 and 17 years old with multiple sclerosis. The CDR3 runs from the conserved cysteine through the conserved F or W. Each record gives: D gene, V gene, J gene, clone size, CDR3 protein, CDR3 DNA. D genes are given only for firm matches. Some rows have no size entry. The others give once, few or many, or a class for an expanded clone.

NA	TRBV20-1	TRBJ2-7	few	CSAQGAASSYEQYF	TGCAGTGCCCAGGGTGCGGCCAGCTCCTACGAGCAGTACTTC
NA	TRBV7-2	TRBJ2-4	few	CASSLGSTKNIQYF	TGTGCCAGCAGCTTAGGAAGTACCAAAAACATTCAGTACTTC
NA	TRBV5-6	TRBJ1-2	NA	CASRQGSIGYGYTF	TGTGCCAGCAGGCAGGGGTCAATAGGCTATGGCTACACCTTC
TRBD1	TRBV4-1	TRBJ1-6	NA	CASSQEPGQVNSPLHF	TGCGCCAGCAGCCAGGAACCGGGACAGGTTAATTCACCCCTCCACTTT
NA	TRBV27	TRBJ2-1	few	CAPTQYLYNEQFF	TGTGCCCCAACCCAGTACCTATACAATGAGCAGTTCTTC
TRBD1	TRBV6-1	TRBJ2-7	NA	CASSPQRWTGDYEQYF	TGTGCCAGCAGTCCACAACGCTGGACAGGGGACTACGAGCAGTACTTC
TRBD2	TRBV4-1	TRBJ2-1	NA	CASSQGLAVTYEQFF	TGCGCCAGCAGCCAAGGACTAGCGGTTACCTACGAGCAGTTCTTC
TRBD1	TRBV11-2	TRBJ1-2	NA	CASSLTGGGGYGYTF	TGTGCCAGCAGCCTAACAGGGGGCGGCGGCTATGGCTACACCTTC
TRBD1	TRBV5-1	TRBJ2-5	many	CASSPGQGQETQYF	TGTGCCAGCAGCCCGGGACAGGGACAAGAGACCCAGTACTTC
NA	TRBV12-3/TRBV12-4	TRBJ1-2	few	CASSLSPLYGYTF	TGTGCCAGCAGTTTGTCCCCGCTCTATGGCTACACCTTC
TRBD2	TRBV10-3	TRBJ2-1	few	CAISAIDGLAGAGNEQFF	TGTGCCATCAGTGCTATAGACGGGCTAGCGGGAGCAGGCAATGAGCAGTTCTTC
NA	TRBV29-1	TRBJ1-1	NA	CSAVFGQNTEAFF	TGCAGCGCAGTTTTTGGACAGAACACTGAAGCTTTCTTT
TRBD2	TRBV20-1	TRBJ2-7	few	CSASPSGSEYEQYF	TGCAGTGCTAGTCCTAGCGGGAGTGAATACGAGCAGTACTTC
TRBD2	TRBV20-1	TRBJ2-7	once	CSASPLLAGSSYEQYF	TGCAGTGCTAGCCCACTACTAGCGGGATCCTCCTACGAGCAGTACTTC
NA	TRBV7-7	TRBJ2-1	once	CASSISIYNEQFF	TGTGCCAGCAGCATCTCTATCTACAATGAGCAGTTCTTC
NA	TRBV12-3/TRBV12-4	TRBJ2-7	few	CASREKDGPYEQYF	TGTGCCAGCAGAGAAAAGGACGGACCCTACGAGCAGTACTTC
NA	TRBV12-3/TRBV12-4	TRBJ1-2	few	CASSSIDNYGYTF	TGTGCCAGCAGTTCGATCGATAACTATGGCTACACCTTC
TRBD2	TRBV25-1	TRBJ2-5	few	CASSVAGGQETQYF	TGTGCCAGCAGTGTAGCGGGGGGCCAAGAGACCCAGTACTTC
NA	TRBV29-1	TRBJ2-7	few	CSVQGESLSYEQYF	TGCAGCGTCCAAGGGGAGAGCCTCTCCTACGAGCAGTACTTC
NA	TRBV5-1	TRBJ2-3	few	CASSWLGVRKRGRTDTQYF	TGCGCCAGCAGCTGGCTTGGGGTAAGGAAGCGAGGACGCACAGATACGCAGTATTTT
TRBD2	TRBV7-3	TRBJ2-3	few	CASSLRASGQDTQYF	TGTGCCAGCAGCTTAAGGGCTAGCGGGCAAGATACGCAGTATTTT
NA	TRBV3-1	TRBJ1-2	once	CASSQVRRGPYGYTF	TGTGCCAGCAGCCAAGTACGCAGGGGACCGTATGGCTACACCTTC
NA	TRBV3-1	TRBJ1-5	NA	CASSLTGQSNQPQHF	TGTGCCAGCAGCCTCACAGGGCAGAGCAATCAGCCCCAGCATTTT
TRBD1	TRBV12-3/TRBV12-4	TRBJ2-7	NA	CASSNRGLSSYEQYF	TGTGCCAGCAGCAACAGGGGGCTTTCGTCCTACGAGCAGTACTTC
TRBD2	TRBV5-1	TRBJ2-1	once	CASSLEGLAGGRVSYNEQFF	TGCGCCAGCAGCTTGGAAGGGCTAGCGGGGGGCCGAGTCTCCTACAATGAGCAGTTCTTC
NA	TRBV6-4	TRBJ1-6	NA	CASRRGDNSPPHF	TGTGCCAGCAGACGGGGGGATAATTCACCCCCCCACTTT
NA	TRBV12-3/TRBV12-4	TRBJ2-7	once	CASSFWGAEQYF	TGTGCCAGCAGTTTTTGGGGGGCCGAGCAGTACTTC
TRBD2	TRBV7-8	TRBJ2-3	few	CASSSLLAGSTDTQYF	TGTGCCAGCAGCTCATTATTAGCGGGGAGCACAGATACGCAGTATTTT
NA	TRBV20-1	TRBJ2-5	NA	CSAREGRAGGKTQYF	TGCAGTGCTAGAGAGGGGAGGGCAGGGGGAAAGACCCAGTACTTC
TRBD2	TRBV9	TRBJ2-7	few	CASSANVGGGAFEQYF	TGTGCCAGCAGCGCTAATGTTGGCGGGGGGGCTTTCGAGCAGTACTTC
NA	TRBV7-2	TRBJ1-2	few	CASSLKVGGRKDGYTF	TGTGCCAGCAGCCTGAAGGTCGGGGGGCGCAAGGATGGCTACACCTTC
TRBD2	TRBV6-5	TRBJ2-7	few	CASSYSTSGRGEQYF	TGTGCCAGCAGTTACTCGACTAGCGGCAGGGGGGAGCAGTACTTC
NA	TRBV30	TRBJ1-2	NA	CAWSVPGGYTF	TGTGCCTGGAGTGTACCAGGGGGCTACACCTTC
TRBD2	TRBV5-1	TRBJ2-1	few	CASSFAQTSGKYNEQFF	TGCGCCAGCAGCTTCGCCCAGACTAGCGGGAAATACAATGAGCAGTTCTTC
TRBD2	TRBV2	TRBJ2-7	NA	CASSVEAGGTYEQYF	TGTGCCAGCAGTGTGGAGGCGGGGGGAACCTACGAGCAGTACTTC
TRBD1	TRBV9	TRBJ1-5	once	CASSAGDRGGWSNQPQHF	TGTGCCAGCAGCGCGGGGGACAGGGGCGGGTGGAGCAATCAGCCCCAGCATTTT
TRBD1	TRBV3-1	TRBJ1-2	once	CASSQNLGTGVDGYTF	TGTGCCAGCAGCCAAAATCTCGGGACAGGGGTTGATGGCTACACCTTC
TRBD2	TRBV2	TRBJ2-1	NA	CASSSGGAGYNEQFF	TGTGCCAGCAGTTCGGGAGGGGCAGGTTACAATGAGCAGTTCTTC
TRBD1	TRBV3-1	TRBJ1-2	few	CASSHRTGGDGYTF	TGTGCCAGCAGCCATAGGACAGGGGGCGATGGCTACACCTTC
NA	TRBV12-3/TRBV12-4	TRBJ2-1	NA	CASSSPYLMGIEQFF	TGTGCCAGCAGTTCCCCCTACCTTATGGGAATTGAGCAGTTCTTC
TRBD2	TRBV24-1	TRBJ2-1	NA	CATSNSAGEYNEQFF	TGTGCCACCAGTAATTCAGCGGGGGAATACAATGAGCAGTTCTTC
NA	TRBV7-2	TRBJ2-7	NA	CASSLPHGTVSYEQYF	TGTGCCAGCAGCCTCCCCCACGGGACGGTCTCCTACGAGCAGTACTTC
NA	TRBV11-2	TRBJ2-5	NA	CASSLSRKTQYF	TGTGCCAGCAGCTTAAGTCGGAAGACCCAGTACTTC
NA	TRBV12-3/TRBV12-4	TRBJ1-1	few	CASSQRRGAARPEAFF	TGTGCCAGCAGCCAGCGTCGCGGGGCAGCGAGACCTGAAGCTTTCTTT
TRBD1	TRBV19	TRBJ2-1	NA	CATRDRGMNEQFF	TGTGCCACCCGGGACAGGGGGATGAATGAGCAGTTCTTC
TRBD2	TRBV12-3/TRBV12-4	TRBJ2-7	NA	CASSRLAGGSEQYF	TGTGCCAGCAGCCGACTAGCGGGAGGAAGCGAGCAGTACTTC
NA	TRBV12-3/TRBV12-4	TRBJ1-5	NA	CASSLALAGNQPQHF	TGTGCCAGCAGTTTAGCGCTGGCAGGGAATCAGCCCCAGCATTTT
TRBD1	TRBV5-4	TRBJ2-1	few	CASSKGQGARGDEQFF	TGTGCCAGCAGCAAGGGACAGGGGGCGCGGGGTGATGAGCAGTTCTTC
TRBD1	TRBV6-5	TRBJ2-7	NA	CASSQDRGDEQYF	TGTGCCAGCAGTCAAGACAGGGGAGACGAGCAGTACTTC
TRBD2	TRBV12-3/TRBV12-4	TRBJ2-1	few	CASSLASSLAVYNEQFF	TGTGCCAGCAGTTTAGCGTCATCACTAGCGGTGTACAATGAGCAGTTCTTC
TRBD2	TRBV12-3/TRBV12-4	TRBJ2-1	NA	CASSPLVGRATYNEQFF	TGTGCCAGCAGTCCCTTAGTCGGGAGGGCCACCTACAATGAGCAGTTCTTC
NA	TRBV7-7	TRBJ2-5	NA	CASSPRGTEQETQYF	TGTGCCAGCAGCCCAAGAGGCACAGAACAAGAGACCCAGTACTTC
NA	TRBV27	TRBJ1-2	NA	CASSPLVFRGGYGYTF	TGTGCCAGCAGTCCCCTAGTATTCAGGGGAGGCTATGGCTACACCTTC